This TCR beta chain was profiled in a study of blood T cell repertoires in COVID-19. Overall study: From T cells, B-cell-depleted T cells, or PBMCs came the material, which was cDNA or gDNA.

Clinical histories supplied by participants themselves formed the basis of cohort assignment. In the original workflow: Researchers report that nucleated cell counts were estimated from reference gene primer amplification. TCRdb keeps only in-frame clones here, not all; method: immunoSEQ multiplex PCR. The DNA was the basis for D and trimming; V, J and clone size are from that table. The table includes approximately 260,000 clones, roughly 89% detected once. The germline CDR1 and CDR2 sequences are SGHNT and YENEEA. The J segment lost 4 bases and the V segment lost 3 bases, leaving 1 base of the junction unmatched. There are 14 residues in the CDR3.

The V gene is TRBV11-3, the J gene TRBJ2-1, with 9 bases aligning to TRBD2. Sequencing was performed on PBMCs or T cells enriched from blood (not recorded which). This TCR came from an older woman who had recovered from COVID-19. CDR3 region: CASSLRGGYNEQFF. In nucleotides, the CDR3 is TGTGCCAGCAGCTTGCGGGGGGGATACAATGAGCAGTTCTTC.